This T cell receptor beta chain stems from a study of T cell responses to AZD1222 COVID-19 vaccine. Regarding the study as a whole: Spike was spanned by vaccine-associated CD4 TCRs, which were dominant at 160-218 and 743-854. Just a handful of people given AZD1222 tested seropositive at baseline.

TCRdb's copy holds only in-frame clones and misses some; the assay was immunoSEQ multiplex PCR. There are about 160,000 clones in the sample; roughly 90% occur only once, and 4.3% lies in the top ten. For this clone: Its target is not known.

Samples with a second dose at about 4 or about 12 weeks were pooled together. This TCR was sampled from an adult who received the AZD1222 COVID-19 vaccine. The source material was peripheral blood, sampled 28 days after the second AZD1222 dose.

The CDR3 loop reads CASSPLKGNFYGYTF. As DNA, the CDR3 is TGTGCCAGCAGCCCCCTGAAAGGAAACTTCTATGGCTACACCTTC. The chain combines TRBV2 with TRBJ1-2, with D hard to call. Trimming stripped 6 bases from V and 4 bases from J, with 18 bases between. The CDR3 extends over 15 amino acids. CDR1 is SNHLY and CDR2 is FYNNEI in the germline V gene.